One and the same sample provided the 11 T cell receptor delta chains below, sequenced in a study of Vδ1+ human thymocytes. Study findings and constraints: Thymic TRG and TRD repertoires appeared highly polyclonal, with Gaussian CDR3 length distributions.

RNA was extracted from the cells and then reverse transcribed. Pooled V-gene forward primers with one constant-region reverse primer generated the CDR3 amplicons by multiplex PCR. TCRdb reprocessed the multiplex PCR reads using CATT. The sample yields roughly 76,000 delta-chain clones, about 35% seen once. These receptors have no identified antigens. The specimen was Vdelta1+ gamma-delta thymocytes from the thymus. Subset here: FACS-sorted CD3+ TCRalphabeta- TCRVdelta1+ TCRVdelta2- thymocytes. All receptors come from a boy younger than two who had congenital heart surgery.

Only one count was recorded for this clone. This CDR3 is also generated by other DNA sequences in the sample. The chain uses TRDV1 and TRDJ1, with 12 bases aligning to TRDD3. The junction had 12 bases not matched to a gene; V was cut back by 1 base and J by 0 bases. CDR3 length: 20 amino acids. The germline V gene encodes CDR1 TSWWSYY and CDR2 QGS. The CDR3 DNA reads TGTGCTCTTGGGGAACACCCACGTGCTGGGGGATACGCGGACACCGATAAACTCATCTTT. This gives the protein CALGEHPRAGGYADTDKLIF.

The chain has TRDV1 and TRDJ1; 11 bases match TRDD3. V dropped 1 base and J dropped 0; count of bases not matched to a gene: 16. There are 21 residues in the CDR3. Germline CDR1 is TSWWSYY and CDR2 is QGS. CDR3 loop: CALGEPIPTGGYPLYTDKLIF. CDR3 coding DNA: TGTGCTCTTGGGGAACCAATTCCTACTGGGGGATATCCTCTGTACACCGATAAACTCATCTTT.

Comment on this clone: The sample holds other DNA sequences that translate to the same CDR3. The genes are TRDV1 and TRDJ1, with D maybe TRDD3 (5 bases). The CDR3 extends over 14 amino acids. Trimming cost V 6 bases and J 4 bases, with 15 bases left between them. Germline assignment: CDR1 TSWWSYY and CDR2 QGS. CDR3 coding DNA: TGTGCTCTTGGTGAAGGGTTATGGGGCGATAAACTCATCTTT. Translated: CALGEGLWGDKLIF.

In its sample, this clone was seen a few times. The chain employs TRDV1 and TRDJ1; 8 positions agree with TRDD3. From germline, CDR1 is TSWWSYY and CDR2 QGS. Trimming removed 0 bases from V and 4 bases from J; junction bases left unmatched: 25. The CDR3 covers 22 residues. In nucleotides, the CDR3 is TGTGCTCTTGGGGAACTGCGGCCTTCCCCTGTACTGGGGGTCCAAACCATCGATAAACTCATCTTT. It yields the protein CALGELRPSPVLGVQTIDKLIF.

V usage is TRDV1 and J usage is TRDJ1, with 11 bases lining up with TRDD3. The germline V gene encodes CDR1 TSWWSYY and CDR2 QGS. The V and J ends lost 5 bases and 4 bases, in that order; junction bases with no gene match: 24. The CDR3 consists of 21 residues. The CDR3 nucleotides are TGTGCTCTTGGGAAGGGGCAGGAGTTAATGGGCTGGGGGATACAAGGCGATAAACTCATCTTT. Translated: CALGKGQELMGWGIQGDKLIF.

The chain couples TRDV1 to TRDJ1; 13 bases line up with TRDD3. The germline gives CDR1 TSWWSYY, CDR2 QGS. The length of the CDR3 is 27 residues. With V trimmed by 2 bases and J by 0 bases, 33 bases remained unmatched. For the CDR3, the DNA is TGTGCTCTTGGGGAATTCTCCTACCTTTACTGGGGGATACGTTTCGCTCCGACTAGAGGGTACACCGATAAACTCATCTTT. Amino acid sequence: CALGEFSYLYWGIRFAPTRGYTDKLIF.

This sequence joins TRDV1 and TRDJ1; the D gene is possibly TRDD3 (6 bases). V was pared by 1 base and J by 0 bases, with 27 bases between. The CDR3 runs to 21 residues. The germline CDR1 and CDR2 sequences are TSWWSYY and QGS. This CDR3 is CALGEPYQGLLGVPYTDKLIF. The CDR3 DNA reads as TGTGCTCTTGGGGAACCCTACCAGGGCTTATTGGGGGTCCCTTACACCGATAAACTCATCTTT.

This clone occurred a few times. V is TRDV1 and J is TRDJ1; no reliable D call. CDR3 length: 20 residues. Germline V gene lookup returns CDR1 TSWWSYY and CDR2 QGS. Between the trimmed V and J ends, which lost 3 bases and 0 bases, there was a span of 26 bases. Written as DNA, the CDR3 is TGTGCTCTTGGGGATAGCCCCCCTCGTGTGCGGACGAGGTACACCGATAAACTCATCTTT. Translation: CALGDSPPRVRTRYTDKLIF.

The chain employs TRDV1 and TRDJ1, with a possible D match to TRDD2 (9 bases). V shed 1 base and J shed 7 bases, with 43 bases lying between them. CDR3 length: 24 residues. CDR1 TSWWSYY and CDR2 QGS come from the germline V gene. The CDR3 DNA reads as TGTGCTCTTGGGGAACATCCTCCTTCCTACCGGGGGTCCTGGGGGACTACGCTGCGGGGTAAACTCATCTTT. It yields the protein CALGEHPPSYRGSWGTTLRGKLIF.

Remarks on this clone: This sample also contains other DNA sequences that code for the same CDR3. The chain recombines TRDV2 with TRDJ1, with 8 bases aligning to TRDD3. Germline V CDR1 and CDR2: GEAIGNYY, EKD. V lost 8 bases, J lost 9 bases, and 7 bases stayed unmatched. The CDR3 is made up of 11 amino acids. CDR3 sequence: CASGWGIQLIF. In DNA, the CDR3 is TGTGCCTCGGGGTGGGGGATCCAACTCATCTTT.

On this clone itself: This CDR3 is also generated by other DNA sequences in the sample. The rearrangement joins TRDV2 to TRDJ1; TRDD3 agrees at 7 bases. The CDR3 totals 18 residues. J was trimmed by 5 bases and V by 5 bases; bases with no gene match: 22. CDR1 and CDR2 (germline): GEAIGNYY, EKD. The chain's CDR3 is CACASITGDYRTPDKLIF. CDR3 bases: TGTGCCTGTGCTTCCATTACTGGGGACTATAGGACCCCGGATAAACTCATCTTT.